This entry features one TCR beta chain sequence. The specificity of this receptor is unknown. Base qualities are not recorded, but no much larger clone differs from it by a single base. The sample originates from a study of cytomegalovirus exposure and HLA in healthy donors (dated by TCRdb to about 2017). Background on the whole study: An earlier analysis of several hundred of the donors reported 276 Gb of sequence data and around 120 million unique TCR beta sequences from about 200 million T cells. About 310 gigabases of sequencing data and tens of millions of unique TCR sequences were included in an early release covering several hundred HLA-typed donors. Of the 398 genotyped donors, 81% fell in the genetic ancestry cluster associated with self-reported Caucasian donors. The study was designed to test whether signatures of past pathogen exposure could be identified by cataloging public T cell receptors. The study profiled the T cell repertoires of hundreds of subjects by immunosequencing and related them to cytomegalovirus serostatus. Besides the first cohort of under 700 subjects, a separate validation cohort made up of over a hundred different subjects was used. High-throughput TCR immunosequencing, statistical association of individual TCRs with disease status, and machine learning were combined to predict cytomegalovirus infection status. A later analysis re-examined previously published TCR beta repertoires from over 500 donors and added high-resolution HLA genotyping to investigate patterns of TCR occurrence. Rather than using new phenotypic data, the later analysis identified candidate immune exposures from TCR beta sequences and from how often those sequences occurred across donors. An earlier analysis of approximately 580 of the donors used high-throughput TCR beta sequencing to judge whether each TCR beta V gene segment behaved as functional or pseudogenic. Donor age, sex, ethnicity and CMV serostatus were collected together with the repertoire data. A later genetic analysis took genome-wide SNP genotypes for about 55% of the roughly 670 donors and used that subset as a discovery cohort. All discovery cohort repertoires had been generated on a single sequencing platform. Class I and class II HLA loci were covered by the typing at four-digit resolution. The number of typed donors differed by locus: roughly 629-640 for A, B, C, DRB1 and DQB1; 522 for DQA1; about 600 for DPA1; and about 450 for DPB1. Roughly 5 DR-DQ haplotypes were handled as single units for association and clustering, since linkage in the cohort was strong. Across roughly 420 genotyped donors of the cohort, an average of about 240,000 unique TCR beta nucleotide sequences per donor were sequenced, and approximately 19% of those sequences were non-productive.

The library was prepared using the immunoSEQ multiplex PCR assay. The multiplex PCR relied on a mix of 60 forward primers for TCR Vbeta segments and 13 reverse primers for TCR Jbeta segments. The CDR3 region of rearranged TCR beta genes was amplified from genomic DNA by a multiplex PCR assay. The Illumina HiSeq System was used to sequence the amplified TCR beta libraries as 87-base-pair reads. On the study's bioinformatics: In a later analysis, tens of millions of unique TCR beta chains were counted across the 666 repertoires, and some 10 million of these chains were shared by at least two donors. Raw reads were error-corrected and collapsed into unique sequences by a nearest-neighbor algorithm in which closely related sequences were merged to remove PCR and sequencing errors. CDR3 sequences were aligned to IMGT reference sequences to assign V, D and J gene segments. Each retained sequence needed at least a six-nucleotide match to both a V gene segment and a J gene segment. A rearrangement was called productive if the CDR3 had no stop codons and remained in frame with V and J, and every other rearrangement was called non-productive. Following IMGT convention, CDR3 was defined as the stretch from the second conserved V-encoded cysteine to the conserved J-encoded phenylalanine. In an earlier analysis of around 600 of the donors, sequences lacking an unambiguous match to a single V gene segment were excluded. In an earlier analysis of some 590 of the donors, a V segment was called functional when productive rearrangements were above 56.7%, and segregating when the standard deviation between donors exceeded 5%. A statistical classification framework was developed to diagnose cytomegalovirus status using the catalog of TCR beta chain sequences. V and J gene assignment, in a later analysis, came from comparing TCR nucleotide sequences with IMGT/GENE-DB human TR gene sequences. A later analysis assigned CDR3 sequences and most-parsimonious VDJ recombination scenarios with the TCRdist pipeline. A later analysis defined each TCR beta chain by its CDR3 amino acid sequence plus V-gene family, and excluded reads lacking a unique V-gene family. As a way to deal with suspected cross-contamination and a sequencing artifact, a later analysis dropped 450 to 700 nucleotide sequences that were highly shared and had low generation probability. A later analysis calculated a clonal expansion index for each public chain from normalized within-repertoire ranks of inferred template counts. In a later analysis, generation probabilities were computed with a VDJ recombination model fitted to out-of-frame rearrangements, and the resulting probabilities were checked against IGoR. A later analysis scored TCR-TCR, TCR-HLA and TCR-CMV co-occurrence with hypergeometric tests, applying a repertoire-size bias correction to TCR pairs. False discovery rates were estimated in a later analysis by permuting HLA or CMV assignments 20 times. A later analysis grouped co-occurring TCRs with DBSCAN, adding TCRdist sequence similarity when clustering within HLA-allele-positive subsets. Repertoires with fewer than 30,000 or more than 120,000 public chains were left out of co-occurrence clustering, as were five repertoires with anomalous nucleotide sharing. The table was pulled from immuneACCESS by TCRdb, which kept in-frame rearrangements only. Such tables lose some clones; where checked, under half of the loss comes from unresolved V genes, and the rest has no known cause. V and J calls and clone size come straight from that table; D and trimming were deduced from the DNA. The table for this sample lists approximately 110,000 clones; 65% to 75% of them were counted only once. Of the sample, 4% to 5% falls within the top ten clones.

What the research found in general, with its limitations: In a later analysis, the rate of TCR association differed among HLA loci, with DRB1 alleles having the most associated TCRs and HLA-C alleles having the fewest. Most TCR sequences were observed very rarely across donors, whereas some public TCRs were present in many individuals. The classifier was reported to diagnose cytomegalovirus status with high specificity and sensitivity in both the original and validation cohorts. A later genetic analysis associated a missense DCLRE1C variant with V-gene and J-gene trimming of TCR beta chains, and an independent cohort replicated the association. Strong co-occurrence of HLA alleles, especially DR and DQ, made assigning TCR associations to individual alleles difficult. Linkage disequilibrium might explain the correlated functional status among segregating V segments, but an unknown experimental factor could not be ruled out. A cluster of highly shared sequence variants was judged likely to represent a technical artifact of the sequencing pipeline. For the cohort, immune exposure information was limited to CMV serostatus. Because counts were too low, seventeen rarely observed V segments, including chromosome 9 orphons, were excluded from the earlier analysis of some 540 of the donors. Because HLA typing was missing for some donors at each locus, association tests included only the typed subset. A later analysis found that most CMV-associated TCR beta chains appeared HLA-restricted, with HLA associations seemingly driven largely by CMV exposure. A later analysis associated 16,951 TCR beta sequences with specific HLA alleles at a false discovery rate of 0.05. According to a later analysis, parvovirus B19, influenza, CMV and Epstein-Barr virus appeared linked to several top co-occurrence clusters. Compared with the roughly 710-donor mean, donors in an Asian-associated ancestry cluster had fewer N-insertions in productive TCRs, according to a later genetic analysis. Roughly uniform sequencing depth across donors was assumed in presence/absence analyses, although this assumption may not hold. In the study, some 160 TCR beta chains were listed as associated with cytomegalovirus. Compared with equally common non-associated chains, HLA-associated TCR beta chains in a later analysis were more clonally expanded and had lower generation probabilities. The authors suggested that the approach could potentially be extended to other disease states and immunological phenotypes. The cohort was sequenced for TCR beta chains only, and without alpha or paired-chain data the features that could be detected were limited. In vitro tests confirmed that a few of the cytomegalovirus-associated TCR beta chains recognize cytomegalovirus antigens. A further reported finding was that TCR beta sequences accurately predicted the HLA-A and HLA-B alleles for most subjects in the first cohort. In an earlier analysis of around 600 of the donors, most TCR beta V segments were observed in productive rearrangements about 87% or about 30% of the time, broadly matching IMGT annotations.

The cohort comprised 550 to 700 healthy bone marrow donors. Cohort members were all nominally healthy when sampled, although unrecorded immune exposures were likely present. The donor tested CMV seropositive and was one of the 289 seropositive cohort members. A peripheral blood sample was collected from each donor, and TCR beta sequencing was performed on peripheral blood mononuclear cells. Genomic DNA extraction from the blood cell samples was performed with the Qiagen DNeasy Blood Extraction Kit. The origin of this receptor is a woman aged 45-65 years in good health and CMV-seropositive. What was sequenced was PBMCs.

This receptor has the CDR3 CAWGTGGLTDTQYF. The DNA reads as follows: TGTGCCTGGGGAACGGGGGGCCTAACAGATACGCAGTATTTT. Rearrangement joined TRBV30 to TRBJ2-3; TRBD2 is a weak D gene call, 7 bases matching. CDR1 GTSNPN and CDR2 SVGIG are derived from the germline V gene (reference sequence). V is shortened by 5 bases, J by 3 bases, and the region joining them spans 15 bases. The CDR3 runs 14 residues from the cysteine to the phenylalanine. Of all the DNA, just the CDR3 is kept, 42 bases in frame from base 1. Beyond the CDR3, the reference TRBV30 and TRBJ2-3 genes provide the residues; the full variable domain reads: SQTIHQWPATLVQPVGSPLSLECTVEGTSNPNLYWYRQAAGRGLQLLFYSVGIGQISSEVPQNLSASRPQDRQFILSSKKLLLSDSGFYLCAWGTGGLTDTQYFGPGTRLTVL.